This T cell receptor beta chain came from a study of technical replicates of blood from a handful of donors. Sequencing used immunoSEQ multiplex PCR; TCRdb keeps in-frame clones, though not all of them. Of about 93,000 clones in the sample, 95% were seen once. Germline V gene sequence: CDR1 ENHRY, CDR2 SYGVKD. The CDR3 consists of 13 residues. Trimming removed 8 bases from V and 3 bases from J; junction bases left unmatched: 4. The sample taken for sequencing was T cells isolated from PBMCs. The TCR comes from a human donor in good health. This chain joins TRBV10-3 and TRBJ2-7; 10 positions match TRBD1. This chain's CDR3 is CAIGDRGNYEQYF. The CDR3 region has the DNA TGTGCCATCGGGGACAGGGGTAACTACGAGCAGTACTTC.